These 21 T cell receptor beta chains share one sample of origin, sequenced in a study of blood T cell repertoires in COVID-19. Sequencing was performed with immunoSEQ multiplex PCR; in TCRdb, only in-frame clones are kept and a portion is missing. Of fewer than 350,000 clones listed, about 86% are singletons. The specimen sequenced was peripheral blood. The receptors originated from a woman aged 30 to 39 with COVID-19, enrolled during active disease.

The J gene is TRBJ2-3, the V gene TRBV7-6; 9 bases map to TRBD2. The V and J ends lost 3 bases and 0 bases, in that order; junction bases with no gene match: 7. The CDR3 has 17 residues. The germline V gene has CDR1 SGHVS and CDR2 FNYEAQ. This CDR3 is CASSFPVSGGSTDTQYF. For the CDR3, the DNA is TGTGCCAGCAGCTTTCCGGTTAGCGGGGGCAGCACAGATACGCAGTATTTT. The full variable domain, rest sourced from reference TRBV7-6 and TRBJ2-3, is GAGVSQSPRYKVTKRGQDVALRCDPISGHVSLYWYRQALGQGPEFLTYFNYEAQQDKSGLPNDRFSAERPEGSISTLTIQRTEQRDSAMYRCASSFPVSGGSTDTQYFGPGTRLTVL.

The chain is built from TRBV12-3 or TRBV12-4 and TRBJ2-3; D call uncertain. V was shortened by 7 bases and J by 10 bases, with 15 bases between the two germline ends. The CDR3 consists of 12 residues. DNA of the CDR3: TGTGCCAGCACGGATCCGAGTCGGGCGCAGTATTTT. The encoded protein is CASTDPSRAQYF.

This chain uses TRBV6-2 or TRBV6-3 with TRBJ2-7; TRBD2 matches 7 bases. This CDR3 is built from 16 residues. Germline-derived CDR1 and CDR2 are MNHEY and SVGEGT. Unmatched junction bases numbered 7, after V lost 0 bases and J lost 2 bases. CDR3: CASSYSIGRVTYEQYF. The CDR3 region has the DNA TGTGCCAGCAGTTACTCGATAGGGAGGGTCACCTACGAGCAGTACTTC.

The chain combines TRBV27 with TRBJ2-3, with TRBD1 as a possible D gene (6 bases). The CDR3 length is 13 residues. Trimming took off 6 bases at V and 7 bases at J, with 14 bases between the two ends. Germline V lookup: CDR1 MNHEY, CDR2 SMNVEV (reference sequence). CDR3 sequence (DNA): TGTGCCAGCAGATGGGCCCAGGGGTATACGCAGTATTTT. Its translation is CASRWAQGYTQYF.

The V and J genes are TRBV6-1 and TRBJ2-3, with 9 bases identical to TRBD1. J was trimmed by 2 bases and V by 4 bases; bases with no gene match: 13. The CDR3 has 18 residues. Germline CDR1 and CDR2: MNHNS and SASEGT. This CDR3 is CASSGSGDGQGSTDTQYF. The CDR3 nucleotides read TGTGCCAGCAGTGGCTCCGGGGACGGACAGGGGTCCACAGATACGCAGTATTTT.

This clone was found once. The chain recombines TRBV15 with TRBJ2-7; TRBD1 matches 8 bases. The CDR3 length is 14 residues. Germline trimming cut 3 bases from V and 3 bases from J; bases unmatched to any gene: 4. CDR1 and CDR2 from the germline V gene are LNHNV and YYDKDF (reference sequence). This CDR3 reads CATSSRQGSYEQYF. CDR3 DNA sequence: TGTGCCACCAGCAGTAGACAGGGGAGCTACGAGCAGTACTTC.

V and J are TRBV6-5 and TRBJ2-2, with a tentative D call TRBD2 (6 bases). The germline V gene has CDR1 MNHEY and CDR2 SVGAGI. The CDR3 has 15 amino acids. Trimming shortened V by 4 bases and J by 8 bases, and 17 bases separated the two germline ends. The CDR3 DNA sequence: TGTGCCAGCAGTTCGGGGGACGGCCTACTAGGGGAGCTGTTTTTT. It translates to CASSSGDGLLGELFF.

J is TRBJ2-5 and V is TRBV14; a possible D gene is TRBD1 (5 bases). Trimming left V 2 bases short and J 7 bases short, with 23 bases between. This CDR3 is built from 17 residues. Germline values: CDR1 SGHDN, CDR2 FVKESK. DNA of the CDR3: TGTGCCAGCAGCCAACTCCTAGGACACAGGAAAATTTTGACCCAGTACTTC. Translating gives CASSQLLGHRKILTQYF.

The V call is TRBV21-1, the J call TRBJ2-3; the table's D call of TRBD1 was not tested on the DNA. TRBV21-1 is a documented pseudogene. The CDR3 is 15 amino acids. The CDR3 coding sequence is TGTGCCAGCAGCTCGCCGGACAGTGGGAGAAATACGCAGTATTTT. It encodes CASSSPDSGRNTQYF.

J is TRBJ2-7 and V is TRBV5-1; no definite D call. The V end lost 0 bases, the J end lost 0 bases, and 7 bases lay between the germline ends. This CDR3 is 14 amino acids long. CDR1 and CDR2 from the germline V gene are SGHRS and YFSETQ. CDR3 in amino acids: CASSLVLSSYEQYF. The CDR3 DNA reads as TGCGCCAGCAGCTTGGTCCTAAGCTCCTACGAGCAGTACTTC. The full variable domain, rest sourced from reference TRBV5-1 and TRBJ2-7, is KAGVTQTPRYLIKTRGQQVTLSCSPISGHRSVSWYQQTPGQGLQFLFEYFSETQRNKGNFPGRFSGRQFSNSRSEMNVSTLELGDSALYLCASSLVLSSYEQYFGPGTRLTVT.

The chain combines TRBV11-3 with TRBJ2-5; 8 bases are shared with TRBD1. This CDR3 spans 15 amino acids. Germline CDR1 and CDR2: SGHNT and YENEEA. The V gene end was trimmed by 1 base and the J gene end by 4 bases; junction bases not matched to a gene: 5. The CDR3 DNA follows: TGTGCCAGCAGCTTAGGGACAGGGTACTCAGAGACCCAGTACTTC. Its protein is CASSLGTGYSETQYF.

This rearrangement joins TRBV5-1 to TRBJ2-7, with TRBD1 matching over 8 bases. The CDR3 sequence is 14 residues long. The V gene end was trimmed by 4 bases and the J gene end by 6 bases; junction bases not matched to a gene: 9. From germline, CDR1 is SGHRS and CDR2 YFSETQ. CDR3 coding DNA: TGCGCCAGCAGCGACGGGACAGGTCCGGGCGAGCAGTACTTC. Its translation is CASSDGTGPGEQYF. The full variable domain, completed using reference TRBV5-1 and TRBJ2-7, is KAGVTQTPRYLIKTRGQQVTLSCSPISGHRSVSWYQQTPGQGLQFLFEYFSETQRNKGNFPGRFSGRQFSNSRSEMNVSTLELGDSALYLCASSDGTGPGEQYFGPGTRLTVT.

This clone was picked up one time. The V gene is TRBV6-2 or TRBV6-3, the J gene TRBJ2-1; 7 nucleotides align to TRBD2. Germline V gene data show CDR1 as MNHEY and CDR2 as SVGEGT. The V gene end was trimmed by 6 bases and the J gene end by 4 bases; junction bases not matched to a gene: 6. The CDR3 covers 14 residues. CDR3 region: CASSLPGGYNEQFF. CDR3 bases: TGTGCCAGCAGCCTCCCGGGGGGATACAATGAGCAGTTCTTC.

CDR3 in amino acids: CASSPLMTEQETQYF. CDR3 DNA: TGTGCCAGCAGCCCCCTAATGACGGAGCAAGAGACCCAGTACTTC. The rearrangement uses TRBV3-1 (or the pseudogene TRBV3-2) and TRBJ2-5; D is ambiguous. Trimming took off 4 bases at V and 2 bases at J, with 14 bases between the two ends. Per the germline V gene, CDR1 is LGHDT and CDR2 is YNNKEL (reference sequence). This CDR3 has 15 amino acids.

In regard to this clone: In the same sample, other DNA sequences code for this CDR3. The rearrangement joins TRBV30 to TRBJ2-5; D not resolved. Germline V gives CDR1 GTSNPN, CDR2 SVGIG (reference sequence). V was clipped by 2 bases and J by 5 bases, with 3 bases between them. The CDR3 loop spans 10 amino acids. CDR3 sequence (DNA): TGTGCCTGGAGTCGGGAGACCCAGTACTTC. Its protein product is CAWSRETQYF.

V and J are TRBV24-1 and TRBJ1-2; 9 bases agree with TRBD1. The CDR3 contains 15 residues. Germline trimming cut 4 bases from V and 4 bases from J; bases unmatched to any gene: 6. CDR1 and CDR2 from the germline V gene are KGHDR and SFDVKD. This CDR3 reads CATSERTGVGYGYTF. The CDR3 region has the DNA TGTGCCACCAGTGAGAGGACAGGGGTAGGCTATGGCTACACCTTC.

The J gene is TRBJ1-3, the V gene TRBV7-9; D gene ambiguous. This CDR3 has 14 residues. Germline V gene sequence: CDR1 SEHNR, CDR2 FQNEAQ (reference sequence). V lost 2 bases and J lost 2, with 7 bases in between. The CDR3 protein is CASSLPRAGNTIYF. In DNA form, the CDR3 reads TGTGCCAGCAGCTTACCCCGGGCTGGAAACACCATATATTTT.

V is TRBV7-2 and J is TRBJ1-5; D gene ambiguous. Trimming left V 1 base short and J 3 bases short, with 10 bases between. Germline lookup yields CDR1 SGHTA and CDR2 FQGNSA. There are 15 residues in the CDR3. The CDR3 region is CASSLVYSYNQPQHF. CDR3 nucleotides: TGTGCCAGCAGCTTAGTATACAGTTACAATCAGCCCCAGCATTTT.

This clone was counted a few times. This chain joins TRBV5-1 and TRBJ1-6, with TRBD1 matching 8 bases. Germline CDR1 is SGHRS and CDR2 is YFSETQ. Losses at the gene ends were 2 bases for V and 7 bases for J; bases not matched to a gene: 8. This CDR3 region has 16 residues. CDR3 in DNA: TGCGCCAGCAGCTTAGCTACAGGGGGACGAAATTCACCCCTCCACTTT. Amino acid sequence: CASSLATGGRNSPLHF.

This clone has only one observation. V is TRBV18 and J is TRBJ2-2; 12 bases fit TRBD2. Per the germline V gene, CDR1 is KGHSH and CDR2 is LQKENI. With V trimmed by 6 bases and J by 3 bases, 8 bases remained unmatched. CDR3 length: 17 amino acids. The DNA for the CDR3 is TGTGCCAGCTCGCTGAGACTAGCGGGGGAGGACACCGGGGAGCTGTTTTTT. Amino acid sequence: CASSLRLAGEDTGELFF.

This chain uses TRBV4-1 with TRBJ2-7; no clear D gene. This CDR3 is 17 amino acids long. The germline gives CDR1 MGHRA, CDR2 YSYEKL. Trimming stripped 0 bases from V and 2 bases from J, with 17 bases between. CDR3 amino acids: CASSQDLKRALTYEQYF. The CDR3 DNA reads as TGCGCCAGCAGCCAAGATCTTAAGAGAGCATTAACCTACGAGCAGTACTTC.